The rows below give T cell receptor beta chains drawn from one sample of a study of OX40 agonist ivuxolimab in advanced cancers. Produced via immunoSEQ multiplex PCR; TCRdb's table is partial and in-frame only. The table lists more than 100,000 clones, around nine tenths of them singletons. Sequences were derived from CD4+ or CD8+ T cells sorted from blood, sampled in a trial of the OX40 agonist ivuxolimab. All receptors derive from an adult with an advanced solid tumor such as melanoma, head and neck, liver or kidney cancer. CDR3s include the opening cysteine and the closing phenylalanine or tryptophan. The D gene is left open where the match is weak. Some rows have no size entry. The others give once, few or many, or a class for an expanded clone.

clone size	D gene	V gene	J gene	CDR3 protein	CDR3 DNA
-	-	TRBV5-1	TRBJ2-2	CASSLSSWTGELFF	TGCGCCAGCAGCTTAAGTTCTTGGACCGGGGAGCTGTTTTTT
once	-	TRBV6-6	TRBJ1-1	CASSEGAFF	TGTGCCAGCAGTGAAGGAGCTTTCTTT
-	-	TRBV15	TRBJ2-1	CATQGTSALGEQFF	TGTGCCACGCAAGGGACCTCAGCCCTGGGTGAGCAGTTCTTC
once	-	TRBV19	TRBJ2-7	CASRVEGASWEQYF	TGTGCCAGTAGGGTTGAAGGGGCGAGTTGGGAGCAGTACTTC
once	TRBD1	TRBV6-5	TRBJ1-2	CASSRQGANYGYTF	TGTGCCAGCAGTAGACAGGGAGCTAACTATGGCTACACCTTC
-	TRBD1	TRBV28	TRBJ1-5	CASIVGPGTVGQPQHF	TGTGCCAGCATTGTGGGACCCGGGACAGTAGGACAGCCCCAGCATTTT
-	TRBD2	TRBV11-1	TRBJ2-1	CASSLARGDEQFF	TGTGCCAGCAGCTTAGCGCGGGGGGATGAGCAGTTCTTC
-	-	TRBV7-7	TRBJ2-3	CASSLSPTDTQYF	TGTGCTAGCAGCTTAAGTCCCACAGATACGCAGTATTTT
-	-	TRBV18	TRBJ2-2	CASSPPGGATGELFF	TGTGCCAGCTCACCACCGGGCGGAGCAACCGGGGAGCTGTTTTTT
-	-	TRBV6-5	TRBJ2-7	CASSYSRPVLAYEQYF	TGTGCCAGCAGTTACTCGAGGCCTGTCCTGGCCTACGAGCAGTACTTC
-	TRBD1	TRBV28	TRBJ1-5	CASSWGTGGGQPQHF	TGTGCCAGCAGTTGGGGGACAGGGGGCGGTCAGCCCCAGCATTTT
-	-	TRBV28	TRBJ1-2	CASQWTGTGYTF	TGTGCCAGCCAATGGACCGGAACGGGCTACACCTTC
-	-	TRBV28	TRBJ2-7	CASSLHPTPYEQYF	TGTGCCAGCAGTTTACACCCGACCCCCTACGAGCAGTACTTC
-	-	TRBV27	TRBJ1-1	CASSNRPVRTEAFF	TGTGCCAGCAGTAATAGGCCTGTGCGGACTGAAGCTTTCTTT
once	-	TRBV4-1	TRBJ2-5	CASSQDRATFGRETQYF	TGCGCCAGCAGCCAAGATCGAGCTACGTTCGGGAGAGAGACCCAGTACTTC
-	TRBD1	TRBV9	TRBJ1-1	CASRPDRGGEAFF	TGTGCCAGCAGGCCCGACAGGGGGGGAGAAGCTTTCTTT
-	TRBD2	TRBV6-6	TRBJ2-1	CASSPRLAGGPAEQFF	TGTGCCAGCAGTCCCAGACTAGCGGGAGGGCCGGCTGAGCAGTTCTTC
-	TRBD2	TRBV19	TRBJ2-2	CASSPWTSGRAIAGELFF	TGTGCCAGTAGTCCCTGGACTAGCGGGAGGGCCATCGCCGGGGAGCTGTTTTTT
-	-	TRBV5-4	TRBJ1-2	CASTGQNYGYTF	TGTGCCAGCACAGGACAGAACTATGGCTACACCTTC
-	-	TRBV9	TRBJ1-6	CASSVTSSYNSPLHF	TGTGCCAGCAGCGTAACAAGCTCCTATAATTCACCCCTCCACTTT
-	-	TRBV28	TRBJ2-3	CASSAPTRHSTDTQYF	TGTGCCAGCAGTGCCCCGACTAGGCATAGCACAGATACGCAGTATTTT
-	TRBD2	TRBV25-1	TRBJ2-1	CASSELAGEGTEQFF	TGTGCCAGCAGTGAGCTAGCGGGAGAAGGCACTGAGCAGTTCTTC
-	-	TRBV7-9	TRBJ1-2	CASSMNGAPYGYTF	TGTGCCAGCAGTATGAATGGGGCCCCCTATGGCTACACCTTC
-	-	TRBV9	TRBJ2-1	CASSQWGNEQFF	TGTGCCAGCAGCCAATGGGGGAATGAGCAGTTCTTC
-	-	TRBV9	TRBJ2-1	CASSVGGEESYNEQFF	TGTGCCAGCAGCGTAGGGGGGGAGGAGTCCTACAATGAGCAGTTCTTC
-	-	TRBV2	TRBJ2-3	CATRQEGTPTDTQYF	TGTGCCACCCGACAGGAGGGGACCCCCACAGATACGCAGTATTTT
-	-	TRBV9	TRBJ2-3	CASSAREGNTDTQYF	TGTGCCAGCAGCGCCAGAGAGGGGAACACAGATACGCAGTATTTT
-	TRBD2	TRBV2	TRBJ2-3	CASVGTSGRSDTQYF	TGTGCCAGCGTGGGGACTAGCGGGAGATCAGATACGCAGTATTTT
-	TRBD1	TRBV6-5	TRBJ2-7	CASSGDRGRKEQYF	TGTGCCAGCAGTGGGGACAGGGGGCGGAAAGAGCAGTACTTC
-	TRBD1	TRBV7-2	TRBJ1-1	CASSLAGTGTNTEAFF	TGTGCCAGCAGCTTAGCCGGGACAGGGACGAACACTGAAGCTTTCTTT
-	TRBD2	TRBV7-2	TRBJ2-7	CASSLAGGLAGLPAQYF	TGTGCCAGCAGCTTAGCGGGAGGACTAGCGGGCCTACCTGCGCAGTACTTC